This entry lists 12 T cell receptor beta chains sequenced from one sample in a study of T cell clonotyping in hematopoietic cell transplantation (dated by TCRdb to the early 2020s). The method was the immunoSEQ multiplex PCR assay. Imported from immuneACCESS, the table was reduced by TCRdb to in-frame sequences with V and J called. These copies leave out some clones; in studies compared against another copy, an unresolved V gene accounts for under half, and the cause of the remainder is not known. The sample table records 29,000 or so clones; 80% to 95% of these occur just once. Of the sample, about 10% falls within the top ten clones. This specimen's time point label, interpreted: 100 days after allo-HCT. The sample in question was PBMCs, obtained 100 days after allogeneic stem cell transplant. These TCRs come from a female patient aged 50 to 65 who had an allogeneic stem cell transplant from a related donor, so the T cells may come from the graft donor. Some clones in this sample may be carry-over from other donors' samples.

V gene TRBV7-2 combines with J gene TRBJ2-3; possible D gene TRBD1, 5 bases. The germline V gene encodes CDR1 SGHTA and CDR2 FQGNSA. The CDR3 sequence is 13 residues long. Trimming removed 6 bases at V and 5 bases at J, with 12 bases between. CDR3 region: CASSYRSRDTQYF. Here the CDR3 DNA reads TGTGCCAGCAGTTACAGGTCCAGAGATACGCAGTATTTT.

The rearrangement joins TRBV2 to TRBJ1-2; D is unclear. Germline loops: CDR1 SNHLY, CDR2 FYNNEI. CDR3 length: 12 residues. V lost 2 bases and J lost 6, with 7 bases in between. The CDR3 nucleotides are TGTGCCAGCAGTGAACGGAAGGATGGCTACACCTTC. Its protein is CASSERKDGYTF.

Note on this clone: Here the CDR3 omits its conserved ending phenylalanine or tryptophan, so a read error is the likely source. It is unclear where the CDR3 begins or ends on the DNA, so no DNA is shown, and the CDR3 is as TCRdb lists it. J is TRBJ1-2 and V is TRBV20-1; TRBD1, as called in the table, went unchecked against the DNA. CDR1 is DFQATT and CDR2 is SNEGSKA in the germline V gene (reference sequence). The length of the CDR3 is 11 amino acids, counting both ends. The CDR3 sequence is CSARDLGRGTL.

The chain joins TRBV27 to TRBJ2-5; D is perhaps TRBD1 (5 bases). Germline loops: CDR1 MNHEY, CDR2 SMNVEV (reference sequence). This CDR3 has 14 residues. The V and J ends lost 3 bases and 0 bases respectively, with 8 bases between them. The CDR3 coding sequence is TGTGCCAGCAGTTTCACAGGAGACCAAGAGACCCAGTACTTC. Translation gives CASSFTGDQETQYF.

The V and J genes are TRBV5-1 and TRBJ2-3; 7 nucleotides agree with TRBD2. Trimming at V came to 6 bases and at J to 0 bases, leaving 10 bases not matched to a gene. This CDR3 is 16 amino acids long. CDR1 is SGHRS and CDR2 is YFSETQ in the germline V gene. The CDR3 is CASKPTLAASTDTQYF. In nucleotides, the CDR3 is TGCGCCAGCAAACCGACTCTAGCGGCAAGCACAGATACGCAGTATTTT.

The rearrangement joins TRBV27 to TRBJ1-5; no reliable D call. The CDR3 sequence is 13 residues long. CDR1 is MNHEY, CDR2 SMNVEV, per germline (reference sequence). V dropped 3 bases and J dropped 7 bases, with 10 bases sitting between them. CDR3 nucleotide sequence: TGTGCCAGCAGTTTCGATCGGAACCAGCCCCAGCATTTT. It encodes CASSFDRNQPQHF.

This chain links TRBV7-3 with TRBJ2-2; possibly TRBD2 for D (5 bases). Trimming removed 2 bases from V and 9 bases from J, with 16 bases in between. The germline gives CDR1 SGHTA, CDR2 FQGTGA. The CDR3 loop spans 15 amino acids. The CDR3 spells CASSLLATLGRELFF. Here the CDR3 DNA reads TGTGCCAGCAGCTTACTAGCCACTCTCGGCCGGGAGCTGTTTTTT.

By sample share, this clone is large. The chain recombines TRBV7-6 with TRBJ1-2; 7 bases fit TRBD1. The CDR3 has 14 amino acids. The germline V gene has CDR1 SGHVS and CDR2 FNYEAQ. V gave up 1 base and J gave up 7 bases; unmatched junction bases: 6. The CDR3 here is CASSLGDRVSGYTF. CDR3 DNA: TGTGCCAGCAGCTTAGGAGACAGGGTTTCTGGCTACACCTTC.

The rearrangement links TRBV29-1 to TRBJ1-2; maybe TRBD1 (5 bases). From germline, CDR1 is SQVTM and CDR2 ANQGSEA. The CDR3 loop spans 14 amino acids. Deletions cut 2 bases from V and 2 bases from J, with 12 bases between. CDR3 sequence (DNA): TGCAGCGTTGAAATGGGGGTTGGAAACTATGGCTACACCTTC. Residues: CSVEMGVGNYGYTF.

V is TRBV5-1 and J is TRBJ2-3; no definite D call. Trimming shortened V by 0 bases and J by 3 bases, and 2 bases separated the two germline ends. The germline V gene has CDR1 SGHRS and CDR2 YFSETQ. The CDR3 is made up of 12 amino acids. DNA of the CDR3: TGCGCCAGCAGCTTGGAAACAGATACGCAGTATTTT. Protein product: CASSLETDTQYF.

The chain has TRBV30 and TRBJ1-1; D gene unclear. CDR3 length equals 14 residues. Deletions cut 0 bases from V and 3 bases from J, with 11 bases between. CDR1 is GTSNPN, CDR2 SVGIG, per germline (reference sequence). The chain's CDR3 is CAWSVVGGYTEAFF. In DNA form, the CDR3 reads TGTGCCTGGAGTGTTGTCGGAGGGTACACTGAAGCTTTCTTT.

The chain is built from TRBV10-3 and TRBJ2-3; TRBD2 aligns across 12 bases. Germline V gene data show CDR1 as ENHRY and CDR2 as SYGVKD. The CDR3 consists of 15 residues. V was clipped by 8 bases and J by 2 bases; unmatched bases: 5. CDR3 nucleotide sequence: TGTGCCATCCGACTAGCGGGGGAGTCCACAGATACGCAGTATTTT. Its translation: CAIRLAGESTDTQYF.